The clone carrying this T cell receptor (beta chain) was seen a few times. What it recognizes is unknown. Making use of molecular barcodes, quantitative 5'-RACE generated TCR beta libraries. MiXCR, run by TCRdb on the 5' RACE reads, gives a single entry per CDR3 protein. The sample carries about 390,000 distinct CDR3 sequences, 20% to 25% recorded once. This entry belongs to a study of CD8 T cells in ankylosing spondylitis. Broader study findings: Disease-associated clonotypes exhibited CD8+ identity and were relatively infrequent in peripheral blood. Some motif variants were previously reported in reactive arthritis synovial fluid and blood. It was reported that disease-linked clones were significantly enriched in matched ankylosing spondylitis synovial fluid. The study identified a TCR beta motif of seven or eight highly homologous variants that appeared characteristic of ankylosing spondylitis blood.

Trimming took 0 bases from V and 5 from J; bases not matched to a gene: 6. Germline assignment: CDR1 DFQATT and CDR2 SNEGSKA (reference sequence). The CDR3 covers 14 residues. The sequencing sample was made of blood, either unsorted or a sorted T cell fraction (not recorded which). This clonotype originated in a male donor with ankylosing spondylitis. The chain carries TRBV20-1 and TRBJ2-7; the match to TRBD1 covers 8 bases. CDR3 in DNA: TGCAGTGCTAGAGAGGACAGGGCGCTGAACGAGCAGTACTTC. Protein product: CSAREDRALNEQYF.